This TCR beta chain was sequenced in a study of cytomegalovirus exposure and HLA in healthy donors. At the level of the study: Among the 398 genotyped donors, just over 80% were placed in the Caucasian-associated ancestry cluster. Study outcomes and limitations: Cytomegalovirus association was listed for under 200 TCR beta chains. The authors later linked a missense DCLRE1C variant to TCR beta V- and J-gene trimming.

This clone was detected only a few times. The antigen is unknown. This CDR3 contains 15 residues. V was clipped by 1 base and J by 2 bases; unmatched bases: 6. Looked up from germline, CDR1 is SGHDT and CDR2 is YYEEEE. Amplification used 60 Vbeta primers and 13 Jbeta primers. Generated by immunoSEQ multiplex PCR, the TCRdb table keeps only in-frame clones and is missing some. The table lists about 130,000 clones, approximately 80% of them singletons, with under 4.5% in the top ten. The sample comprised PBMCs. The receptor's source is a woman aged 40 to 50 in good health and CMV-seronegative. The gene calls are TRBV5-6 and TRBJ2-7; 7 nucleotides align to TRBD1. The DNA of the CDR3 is TGTGCCAGCAGCTTGCTATCAGGGGGACCCTACGAGCAGTACTTC. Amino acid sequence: CASSLLSGGPYEQYF.